These 21 T cell receptor beta chains originate from one sample sequenced in a study of blood T cell repertoires in COVID-19. Sequenced by immunoSEQ multiplex PCR; TCRdb stores in-frame clones only, minus some. The sample yields roughly 670,000 clones, over 80% seen once. The sequenced material came from peripheral blood. These receptor sequences come from a woman aged 18-29 years with acute or convalescent COVID-19.

The chain combines TRBV15 with TRBJ2-3, with 8 bases aligning to TRBD2. The CDR3 is 16 amino acids. The junction had 8 bases not matched to a gene; V was cut back by 2 bases and J by 4 bases. The germline gives CDR1 LNHNV, CDR2 YYDKDF (reference sequence). CDR3 DNA sequence: TGTGCCACCAGCAGACGCAGCGGGGGACATTCAGATACGCAGTATTTT. It codes for CATSRRSGGHSDTQYF.

The count of this clone is one. The CDR3 here is CASKKGGDTGELFF. The CDR3 region has the DNA TGTGCCAGCAAGAAAGGGGGGGACACCGGGGAGCTGTTTTTT. The V and J genes are TRBV6-5 and TRBJ2-2; D might be TRBD2 (7 bases). CDR3 size: 14 residues. Trimming removed 7 bases at V and 3 bases at J, with 12 bases between. Germline CDR1 reads MNHEY; CDR2 reads SVGAGI.

The genes are TRBV7-8 and TRBJ1-2, with TRBD1 identical over 8 bases. Per germline, CDR1 SGHVS and CDR2 FQNEAQ. The CDR3 loop spans 16 amino acids. V dropped 5 bases and J dropped 5; count of bases not matched to a gene: 13. DNA of the CDR3: TGTGCCAGCAGCCCTAATACAGGGGGTGACCCTTATGGCTACACCTTC. Encoded protein: CASSPNTGGDPYGYTF.

This clone was seen more than once but under ten times. This sequence joins TRBV4-1 and TRBJ1-1; D is perhaps TRBD1 (6 bases). V lost 2 bases and J lost 3, with 16 bases in between. There are 16 residues in the CDR3. Germline assignment: CDR1 MGHRA and CDR2 YSYEKL. CDR3 coding DNA: TGCGCCAGCAGCCAATCGAACAGGGTTTTGGACACTGAAGCTTTCTTT. Amino acids: CASSQSNRVLDTEAFF.

V is TRBV9 and J is TRBJ2-3; 10 nucleotides align to TRBD1. Germline V gives CDR1 SGDLS, CDR2 YYNGEE. The CDR3 has 15 residues. J was trimmed by 4 bases and V by 3 bases; bases with no gene match: 5. CDR3 protein: CASSAGQGLSDTQYF. The CDR3 nucleotides read TGTGCCAGCAGCGCGGGACAGGGGTTATCAGATACGCAGTATTTT. The variable domain in full, completed from reference TRBV9 and TRBJ2-3, reads DSGVTQTPKHLITATGQRVTLRCSPRSGDLSVYWYQQSLDQGLQFLIQYYNGEERAKGNILERFSAQQFPDLHSELNLSSLELGDSALYFCASSAGQGLSDTQYFGPGTRLTVL.

The genes are TRBV7-8 and TRBJ2-3; possibly TRBD2 for D (6 bases). Trimming removed 6 bases from V and 0 bases from J, with 10 bases in between. This CDR3 is 14 amino acids long. Germline loops: CDR1 SGHVS, CDR2 FQNEAQ. DNA of the CDR3: TGTGCCAGCAGTGTCGGGGGAAGCACAGATACGCAGTATTTT. Translation gives CASSVGGSTDTQYF. Full variable domain (outside the CDR3, taken from reference TRBV7-8 and TRBJ2-3): GAGVSQSPRYKVAKRGQDVALRCDPISGHVSLFWYQQALGQGPEFLTYFQNEAQLDKSGLPSDRFFAERPEGSVSTLKIQRTQQEDSAVYLCASSVGGSTDTQYFGPGTRLTVL.

The chain carries TRBV27 and TRBJ2-7; 8 bases match TRBD2. The CDR3 contains 15 residues. CDR1 is MNHEY and CDR2 is SMNVEV in the germline V gene (reference sequence). V dropped 6 bases and J dropped 5; count of bases not matched to a gene: 12. CDR3 protein: CASSILPGGAHEQYF. DNA for the CDR3: TGTGCCAGCAGCATACTCCCGGGGGGGGCCCACGAGCAGTACTTC.

Only a few counts were recorded for this clone. V gene TRBV2 combines with J gene TRBJ1-3, with D hard to call. The germline V and J ends were trimmed by 3 bases and 11 bases, with 5 bases remaining between them. The V gene's germline CDR1 is SNHLY and CDR2 FYNNEI. This CDR3 region has 10 residues. The CDR3 reads CASSESAIYF. CDR3 nucleotides: TGTGCCAGCAGTGAGTCGGCCATATATTTT.

The chain links TRBV30 to TRBJ1-1, with 7 nucleotides matching TRBD1. Germline V CDR1 and CDR2: GTSNPN, SVGIG (reference sequence). V was clipped by 1 base and J by 12 bases; unmatched bases: 8. This CDR3 comprises 12 residues. The CDR3 reads CAWSGDSGRTFF. In DNA form, the CDR3 reads TGTGCCTGGAGTGGGGACAGTGGGAGGACTTTCTTT.

The rearrangement uses TRBV19 and TRBJ2-1, with 9 positions matching TRBD2. The trim removed 6 bases at V and 9 bases at J, leaving 9 bases unmatched. The CDR3 spans 14 residues. Germline V gives CDR1 LNHDA, CDR2 SQIVND (reference sequence). CDR3 in DNA: TGTGCCAGTAGCAGCAGGGCGGGGGGGCTTGAGCAGTTCTTC. Residues: CASSSRAGGLEQFF.

This clone was observed once. The chain uses TRBV19 and TRBJ1-4; 7 bases fit TRBD1. The trim removed 11 bases at V and 8 bases at J, leaving 26 bases unmatched. The length of the CDR3 is 18 residues. Per germline, CDR1 LNHDA and CDR2 SQIVND (reference sequence). The CDR3 coding sequence is TGTGCCGGCACTCAACCAGGGAATTGGACAGGTGGAGGAGAAAAACTGTTTTTT. Its translation: CAGTQPGNWTGGGEKLFF. Based on the CDR3 plus reference TRBV19 and TRBJ1-4, the full variable domain is DGGITQSPKYLFRKEGQNVTLSCEQNLNHDAMYWYRQDPGQGLRLIYYSQIVNDFQKGDIAEGYSVSREKKESFPLTVTSAQKNPTAFYLCAGTQPGNWTGGGEKLFFGSGTQLSVL.

In this sample, this clone turned up a few times. This sample also contains other DNA sequences that code for the same CDR3. The rearrangement joins TRBV19 to TRBJ2-7; 8 bases match TRBD2. The germline gives CDR1 LNHDA, CDR2 SQIVND (reference sequence). The CDR3 has 15 residues. V lost 4 bases to trimming and J lost 4 bases; unmatched junction nucleotides: 9. The CDR3 nucleotides are TGTGCCAGTAGTACCCAAGGGCGGGGGGATTACGAGCAGTACTTC. Translated: CASSTQGRGDYEQYF.

The chain is built from TRBV5-5 and TRBJ2-2, with D possibly being TRBD2 (5 bases). CDR1 SGHKS and CDR2 YYEKEE come from the germline V gene (reference sequence). V shed 1 base and J shed 5 bases, with 9 bases lying between them. This CDR3 is built from 14 residues. CDR3 bases: TGTGCCAGCAGCTTGTTTACGGGGACCGGGGAGCTGTTTTTT. This sequence encodes CASSLFTGTGELFF.

The chain is built from TRBV12-3 or TRBV12-4 and TRBJ1-1; tentatively, D is TRBD1 (6 bases). This CDR3 is built from 13 residues. The ends were cut back, 5 bases at V and 8 bases at J, with 15 bases in the middle. The CDR3 spells CASSRQVLGEAFF. CDR3 bases: TGTGCCAGCAGTCGACAGGTACTCGGGGAAGCTTTCTTT.

The chain employs TRBV6-5 and TRBJ1-4, with D perhaps TRBD1 (6 bases). CDR1 is MNHEY and CDR2 is SVGAGI in the germline V gene. This CDR3 is 14 amino acids long. V lost 5 bases and J 4 bases, leaving 11 bases between the germline ends. The CDR3 bases are TGTGCCAGCAGTAATCAGGGGCGTAATGAAAAACTGTTTTTT. It codes for CASSNQGRNEKLFF.

V and J are TRBV24-1 and TRBJ2-3, with TRBD2 matching 8 bases. The germline V gene encodes CDR1 KGHDR and CDR2 SFDVKD. The CDR3 extends over 17 amino acids. J lost 8 bases, V lost 4 bases, and 16 bases had no gene match. As DNA, the CDR3 is TGTGCCACCAGTGACCCCTCTAGCGGGCAGCCAGCCCTTACGCAGTATTTT. Amino acid sequence: CATSDPSSGQPALTQYF.

Only one count was recorded for this clone. The gene calls are TRBV6-6 and TRBJ2-3, with 13 bases fitting TRBD2. The V gene's germline CDR1 is MNHNY and CDR2 SVGAGI (reference sequence). V gave up 1 base and J gave up 5 bases; unmatched junction bases: 0. The CDR3 contains 15 residues. The CDR3 bases are TGTGCCAGCAGTTACTGGACTAGCGGGGGAGATACGCAGTATTTT. It yields the protein CASSYWTSGGDTQYF.

The gene calls are TRBV5-5 and TRBJ2-7; D is ambiguous. V was clipped by 0 bases and J by 1 base, with 5 bases between them. Per the germline V gene, CDR1 is SGHKS and CDR2 is YYEKEE (reference sequence). The CDR3 extends over 13 amino acids. The CDR3, as DNA: TGTGCCAGCAGCTTGGTCGGTTCCTACGAGCAGTACTTC. Its protein product is CASSLVGSYEQYF.

This clone occurred once. This chain links TRBV12-3 or TRBV12-4 with TRBJ1-4, with a weak D call TRBD1 (5 bases). CDR3 size: 12 residues. The V end lost 5 bases, the J end lost 11 bases, and 12 bases lay between the germline ends. CDR3 DNA sequence: TGTGCCAGCAGTGGGGGGGGTTCGAAACTGTTTTTT. Its translation: CASSGGGSKLFF.

This sequence joins TRBV6-6 and TRBJ1-4; tentative D call: TRBD1 (6 bases). The CDR3 extends over 13 amino acids. The germline V gene has CDR1 MNHNY and CDR2 SVGAGI (reference sequence). Trimming shortened V by 8 bases and J by 5 bases, and 12 bases separated the two germline ends. In nucleotides, the CDR3 is TGTGCCAGCGCCAGGGGAAAAAATGAAAAACTGTTTTTT. Its translation is CASARGKNEKLFF.

This chain uses TRBV30 with TRBJ1-1; possible D gene TRBD1, 6 bases. Trimming removed 3 bases from V and 10 bases from J, with 12 bases in between. This CDR3 has 11 residues. Germline-derived CDR1 and CDR2 are GTSNPN and SVGIG (reference sequence). CDR3 DNA sequence: TGTGCCTGGAGGGCAGGGGTTATAGCTTTCTTT. As protein: CAWRAGVIAFF.